Each of the 17 T cell receptor beta chains below was sequenced from the same sample in a study of control samples from healthy donors and cancer patients. Profiled with immunoSEQ multiplex PCR; TCRdb holds only in-frame clones, not every one. The sample holds 250,000 to 300,000 clones, around 79% seen once. The sequencing sample was made of PBMCs. These receptor sequences come from a woman aged 55-70 years with lung cancer.

V gene TRBV7-3 combines with J gene TRBJ2-5, with D possibly being TRBD1 or TRBD2 (5 bases each). This CDR3 is 14 amino acids long. The germline CDR1 and CDR2 sequences are SGHTA and FQGTGA. Between the trimmed V and J ends, which lost 5 bases and 5 bases, there was a span of 15 bases. The CDR3, as DNA: TGTGCCAGCAGCCCCCCGGGGCGTAGCGAGACCCAGTACTTC. Translating it yields CASSPPGRSETQYF.

This clone was found once. This chain uses TRBV10-3 with TRBJ2-1, with D possibly being TRBD2 (6 bases). Germline V gene data show CDR1 as ENHRY and CDR2 as SYGVKD. The CDR3 sequence is 14 residues long. The ends were cut back, 3 bases at V and 7 bases at J, with 13 bases in the middle. The CDR3 coding sequence is TGTGCCATCAGTGACTGGGGGAGGCGGAATGAGCAGTTCTTC. Its translation: CAISDWGRRNEQFF.

The chain is built from TRBV19 and TRBJ1-4; D not resolved. V lost 3 bases and J 8 bases, leaving 13 bases between the germline ends. Germline lookup yields CDR1 LNHDA and CDR2 SQIVND (reference sequence). This CDR3 has 14 residues. The chain's CDR3 is CASSMVRGREKLFF. The CDR3, as DNA: TGTGCCAGTAGTATGGTAAGAGGTCGGGAAAAACTGTTTTTT.

This clone was picked up a small number of times. This chain links TRBV15 with TRBJ1-3; perhaps TRBD1 as D (5 bases). Per germline, CDR1 LNHNV and CDR2 YYDKDF (reference sequence). CDR3 length: 15 amino acids. V was cut by 0 bases and J by 7 bases, with 13 bases left in between. CDR3 loop: CATSRDRAGRNTIYF. CDR3 in DNA: TGTGCCACCAGCAGAGACAGGGCCGGGCGGAACACCATATATTTT.

The gene calls are TRBV14 and TRBJ1-2, with D unclear. V shed 1 base and J shed 8 bases, with 8 bases lying between them. This CDR3 is built from 12 residues. In germline, CDR1 is SGHDN, CDR2 FVKESK. CDR3 DNA sequence: TGTGCCAGCAGCCAAGCACCGGGAGGCTACACCTTC. Encoded protein: CASSQAPGGYTF.

V is TRBV11-3 and J is TRBJ2-7; TRBD1 matches at 7 bases. V lost 5 bases, J lost 6 bases, and 10 bases stayed unmatched. Germline-derived CDR1 and CDR2 are SGHNT and YENEEA. The CDR3 has 14 amino acids. Here the CDR3 reads CASSLTTGTAEQYF. The CDR3 DNA is TGTGCCAGCAGCCTTACGACCGGGACAGCCGAGCAGTACTTC.

The rearrangement joins TRBV3-1 (or the pseudogene TRBV3-2) to TRBJ2-7; TRBD2 agrees at 14 bases. This CDR3 is built from 15 residues. CDR1 is LGHDT and CDR2 is YNNKEL in the germline V gene (reference sequence). The junction had 6 bases not matched to a gene; V was cut back by 7 bases and J by 4 bases. The CDR3 here is CASTTGLAGDYEQYF. CDR3 bases: TGTGCCAGCACCACGGGACTAGCGGGAGATTACGAGCAGTACTTC.

The chain recombines TRBV10-3 with TRBJ2-5, with no clear D. Germline values: CDR1 ENHRY, CDR2 SYGVKD. The CDR3 loop spans 14 amino acids. Trimming pared 5 bases from V and 1 base from J, leaving 11 bases between. The DNA of the CDR3 is TGTGCCATCAGTCCCTTGGCCGGCCAAGAGACCCAGTACTTC. It is translated as CAISPLAGQETQYF.

V and J are TRBV5-1 and TRBJ1-1, with TRBD1 matching 12 bases. V dropped 6 bases and J dropped 3; count of bases not matched to a gene: 12. This CDR3 spans 17 amino acids. Germline-derived CDR1 and CDR2 are SGHRS and YFSETQ. In DNA, the CDR3 is TGCGCCAGCACGCCGCGAGGGACAGGGGGCTTACACACTGAAGCTTTCTTT. Protein: CASTPRGTGGLHTEAFF.

The rearrangement joins TRBV19 to TRBJ1-5; D remains ambiguous. The germline gives CDR1 LNHDA, CDR2 SQIVND (reference sequence). The CDR3 runs 13 residues. With 1 base removed from V and 5 bases from J, the gap between germline ends came to 6 bases. CDR3 protein: CASSIGMDQPQHF. Here the CDR3 DNA reads TGTGCCAGTAGTATAGGGATGGATCAGCCCCAGCATTTT.

V is TRBV5-1 and J is TRBJ2-5; TRBD2 matches 8 bases. The CDR3 spans 14 residues. CDR1 SGHRS and CDR2 YFSETQ come from the germline V gene. J lost 7 bases, V lost 4 bases, and 9 bases had no gene match. This CDR3 reads CASSQGLVEGTQYF. The CDR3 DNA reads TGCGCCAGCAGCCAGGGACTAGTAGAAGGGACCCAGTACTTC.

The chain links TRBV3-1 (or the pseudogene TRBV3-2) to TRBJ2-3, with TRBD2 matching over 13 bases. Germline-derived CDR1 and CDR2 are LGHDT and YNNKEL (reference sequence). The CDR3 runs 18 residues. V trimming: 0 bases; J trimming: 3 bases; junction bases outside the gene matches: 6. CDR3 residues: CASSQDRGLAGLTDTQYF. The CDR3 coding sequence is TGTGCCAGCAGCCAAGATAGGGGACTAGCGGGGCTAACAGATACGCAGTATTTT.

The rearrangement uses TRBV3-1 (or the pseudogene TRBV3-2) and TRBJ2-3; 7 bases align to TRBD2. Per the germline V gene, CDR1 is LGHDT and CDR2 is YNNKEL (reference sequence). J was trimmed by 4 bases and V by 4 bases; bases with no gene match: 5. The CDR3 totals 14 residues. CDR3 sequence reads: CASSLRGRADTQYF. As DNA, the CDR3 is TGTGCCAGCAGCCTCCGAGGGAGGGCAGATACGCAGTATTTT.

V is TRBV6-5 and J is TRBJ2-7, with 8 bases that match TRBD1. Germline assignment: CDR1 MNHEY and CDR2 SVGAGI. The length of the CDR3 is 16 residues. J was trimmed by 5 bases and V by 0 bases; bases with no gene match: 9. The CDR3 loop is CASSYSRTGLVNEQYF. CDR3 coding DNA: TGTGCCAGCAGTTACTCACGGACAGGGTTAGTAAACGAGCAGTACTTC.

The V call is TRBV19, the J call TRBJ2-5; D may be TRBD2 (6 bases). The CDR3 sequence is 13 residues long. Germline values: CDR1 LNHDA, CDR2 SQIVND (reference sequence). V lost 5 bases to trimming and J lost 5 bases, with 12 bases between them. CDR3 in DNA: TGTGCCAGTAGTTTCGGTGGGGGGGAGACCCAGTACTTC. This encodes CASSFGGGETQYF.

The chain couples TRBV11-2 to TRBJ1-3; TRBD1 matches at 9 bases. This CDR3 contains 19 residues. Germline V CDR1 and CDR2: SGHAT, FQNNGV. With 5 bases clipped from V and 0 bases from J, the junction kept 14 bases outside the gene matches. The CDR3 protein is CASSRAGTGLLISGNTIYF. The CDR3 nucleotides are TGTGCCAGCAGCCGAGCCGGGACAGGGCTCCTAATCTCTGGAAACACCATATATTTT.

This clone appeared a few times. The chain couples TRBV6-6 to TRBJ1-1, with D perhaps TRBD1 (6 bases). From germline, CDR1 is MNHNY and CDR2 SVGAGI (reference sequence). Trimming shortened V by 7 bases and J by 7 bases, and 19 bases separated the two germline ends. The CDR3 has 14 residues. CDR3 DNA sequence: TGTGCCAGCAACCCGGGGGGGGCGGCCTTTGAAGCTTTCTTT. This translates into CASNPGGAAFEAFF.